This T cell receptor (beta chain) appears in the sequencing data of a study of post-analysis software for immune sequencing data. Sequencing libraries made from TCR beta cDNA carried unique molecular identifiers. A population of roughly 0.9 to 11 million T cells gave rise to roughly 500,000 cDNA molecules. TCRdb reprocessed the PCR reads via MiXCR and lists one record per CDR3 protein. This table holds roughly 200,000 distinct CDR3 sequences, around 30% found once. Germline V gives CDR1 SGHRS, CDR2 YFSETQ. This CDR3 region has 14 residues. V lost 4 bases and J 7 bases, leaving 16 bases between the germline ends. This clonotype has at least ten counts. Its antigen is undetermined. Study outcomes and limitations: Strong co-clustering by F measure linked samples that shared a preparation batch. When patients were compared with controls, 4 or 5 TRBV segments were more frequent, TRBV5-6, TRBV5-1 and TRBV20-1 among them. Comparison with controls showed significantly lower normalized Chao1 diversity in multiple sclerosis patients.

This TCR derives from a girl aged 2 to 17 with multiple sclerosis. J is TRBJ2-3 and V is TRBV5-1; D is unclear. Sequenced input: blood. The CDR3 DNA follows: TGCGCCAGCAGCCAATTGGATCTCTTCCATACGCAGTATTTT. This sequence encodes CASSQLDLFHTQYF. Combining the CDR3 with reference TRBV5-1 and TRBJ2-3 gives the whole variable domain KAGVTQTPRYLIKTRGQQVTLSCSPISGHRSVSWYQQTPGQGLQFLFEYFSETQRNKGNFPGRFSGRQFSNSRSEMNVSTLELGDSALYLCASSQLDLFHTQYFGPGTRLTVL.